This paragraph covers one TCR beta chain sequence. Germline CDR1 and CDR2: SGHDN and FVKESK. The V gene lost 1 base and the J gene lost 5 bases, with 15 bases spanning the gap. The CDR3 runs to 15 residues. This entry comes from a study of identical twins. TCRdb called the 5' RACE reads again in MiXCR, with one record for every CDR3 protein. The sample includes 420,000 or so distinct CDR3 sequences, approximately 17% of them seen just once. V and J are TRBV14 and TRBJ2-7, with TRBD2 as a possible D gene (7 bases). The sequenced sample consisted of naive T cells sorted from blood. This clonotype was obtained from a man aged 45-60 years in good health. The CDR3 sequence: CASSQVRGGGHEQYF. CDR3 sequence (DNA): TGTGCCAGCAGCCAAGTTAGGGGCGGGGGCCACGAGCAGTACTTC. The full variable domain, in which reference TRBV14 and TRBJ2-7 provide the parts outside the CDR3, is EAGVTQFPSHSVIEKGQTVTLRCDPISGHDNLYWYRRVMGKEIKFLLHFVKESKQDESGMPNNRFLAERTGGTYSTLKVQPAELEDSGVYFCASSQVRGGGHEQYFGPGTRLTVT.